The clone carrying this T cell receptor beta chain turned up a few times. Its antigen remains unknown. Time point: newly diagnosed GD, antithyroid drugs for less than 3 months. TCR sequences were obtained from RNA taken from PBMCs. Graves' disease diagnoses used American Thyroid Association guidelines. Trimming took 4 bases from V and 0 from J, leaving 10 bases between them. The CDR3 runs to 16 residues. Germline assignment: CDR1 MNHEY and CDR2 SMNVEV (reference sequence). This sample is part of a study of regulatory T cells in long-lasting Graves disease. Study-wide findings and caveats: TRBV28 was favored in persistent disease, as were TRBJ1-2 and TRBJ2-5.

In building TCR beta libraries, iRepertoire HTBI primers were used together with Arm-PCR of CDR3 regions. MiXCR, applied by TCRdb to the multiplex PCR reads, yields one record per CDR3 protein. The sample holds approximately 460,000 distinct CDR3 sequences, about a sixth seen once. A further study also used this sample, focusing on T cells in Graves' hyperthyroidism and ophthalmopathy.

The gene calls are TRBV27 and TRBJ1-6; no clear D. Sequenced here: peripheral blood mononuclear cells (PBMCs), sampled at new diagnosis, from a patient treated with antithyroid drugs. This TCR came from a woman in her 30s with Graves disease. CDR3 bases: TGTGCCAGCAGTTCCCCCTTGGGCTCCTATAATTCACCCCTCCACTTT. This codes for CASSSPLGSYNSPLHF.